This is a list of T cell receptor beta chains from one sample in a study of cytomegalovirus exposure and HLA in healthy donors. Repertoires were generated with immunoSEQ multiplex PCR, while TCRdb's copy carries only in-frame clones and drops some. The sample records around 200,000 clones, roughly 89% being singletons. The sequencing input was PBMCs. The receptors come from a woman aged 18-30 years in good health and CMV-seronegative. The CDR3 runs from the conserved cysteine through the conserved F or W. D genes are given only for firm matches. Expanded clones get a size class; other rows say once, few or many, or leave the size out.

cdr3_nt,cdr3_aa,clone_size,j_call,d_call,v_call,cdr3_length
TGCGCCAGCAGCCAAGAAAGGAGATCTGGAAACACCATATATTTT,CASSQERRSGNTIYF,once,TRBJ1-3,.,TRBV4-3,15
TGTGCCAGCACGCTGGGCAGAAAAAACACCATATATTTT,CASTLGRKNTIYF,.,TRBJ1-3,.,TRBV6-6,13
TGTGCCAGCAGCTTAGCGAACAGGGCTGCAGATACGCAGTATTTT,CASSLANRAADTQYF,.,TRBJ2-3,.,TRBV7-6,15
TGTGCCATCAGATTAACAGGGATGACCTATGGCTACACCTTC,CAIRLTGMTYGYTF,.,TRBJ1-2,.,TRBV10-3,14
TGTGCCAGTAGGACGGGGGTTAATTCACCCCTCCACTTT,CASRTGVNSPLHF,.,TRBJ1-6,.,TRBV19,13
TGTGCCAGTAGTATAGCCGGAGACACTGAAGCTTTCTTT,CASSIAGDTEAFF,once,TRBJ1-1,.,TRBV19,13
TGTGCCAGCAGCTTAAGGGACAGCAATGAGCAGTTCTTC,CASSLRDSNEQFF,.,TRBJ2-1,TRBD1,TRBV7-2,13
TGTGCCAGCAGCGTGTTAGCGGGAGCCGCAACCGGGGAGCTGTTTTTT,CASSVLAGAATGELFF,.,TRBJ2-2,TRBD2,TRBV9,16
TGCGCCAGCAGCCAAGGGGGCGGGAGCCTTATACATGAGCAGTTCTTC,CASSQGGGSLIHEQFF,.,TRBJ2-1,TRBD2,TRBV4-3,16
TGTGCCAGCAGTCCACAGGGGCTCGGCGCCTACGAGCAGTACTTC,CASSPQGLGAYEQYF,.,TRBJ2-7,TRBD1,TRBV6-5,15
TGTGCCAGCAGCTTGTGGGGGGTGATTTCCTACGAGCAGTACTTC,CASSLWGVISYEQYF,.,TRBJ2-7,.,TRBV5-4,15
TGTGCCAGTAGTATTCCTGAAACAGGGCATCAGCCCCAGCATTTT,CASSIPETGHQPQHF,once,TRBJ1-5,.,TRBV19,15
TGCGCCAGCAGCCAAGATAGTACCTCCTACAATGAGCAGTTCTTC,CASSQDSTSYNEQFF,.,TRBJ2-1,.,TRBV4-3,15
TGTGCCAGCAGTTTAAGGCAGGGCGATCAGCCCCAGCATTTT,CASSLRQGDQPQHF,.,TRBJ1-5,.,TRBV27,14